This TCR beta chain appears in the sequencing data of a study of CD8 T cells in Susac syndrome. Background on the study: When blood was drawn, the patients with Susac syndrome were therapy-naive, on corticosteroids, or on intravenous immunoglobulin alone.

Notes on the study in general: In total CD8+ repertoires, fewer than 20 Susac-specific public clones were found, and in CD8+ TEMRA repertoires, about 5 were found.

Peripheral blood CD8+ and CD4+ T cells were profiled by TCR beta sequencing. When the RNA was reverse transcribed, random hexamers were used with an input of about 0.5 to 1 ug. Amplification of TCR beta CDR3 across 54 Vbeta and 13 Jbeta was performed with immunoSEQ multiplex PCR. TCRdb re-called the immunoSEQ multiplex PCR reads through MiXCR, storing one row per CDR3 protein. Of some 130,000 distinct CDR3 sequences detected, more than 85% appear once; the ten largest clones hold 0.18%. Only one count was recorded for this clonotype. Its antigen is unidentified. The sequence was obtained from a human donor with Susac syndrome. The sequencing input was CD8+ T cells from PBMCs.

The CDR3 region has the DNA TGCAGTGCCCGCGGGGGAGGGGGCGAGCAGTACTTC. It translates to CSARGGGGEQYF. This chain links TRBV20-1 with TRBJ2-7, with D possibly matching TRBD2 (7 bases). With 6 bases removed from V and 6 bases from J, the gap between germline ends came to 15 bases. Germline CDR1 reads DFQATT; CDR2 reads SNEGSKA (reference sequence). This CDR3 spans 12 amino acids.